This T cell receptor beta chain was obtained from a study of vaccination and CD4 T cells after COVID-19. In regard to this clonotype: Its antigen is not identified.

Cultured CD4+ T cell DNA was sequenced using the Oncomine TCR Beta short-read assay. From the PCR reads, TCRdb called clonotypes with MiXCR, one entry per CDR3 protein. The data contain 13,000 or so distinct CDR3 sequences, 52% of them singletons. Treatment specified: roughly 11-day PBMC culture with coronavirus spike peptide pools or control peptides (ViraFEST assay). Study results and limitations: Median SARS-CoV-2-reactive clonotype numbers went from 21 to 38; this increase was not significant. Post-infection sampling omitted early timepoints and covered relatively few convalescent patients.

CDR1 and CDR2 (germline): MNHNS, SASEGT. V was clipped by 6 bases and J by 3 bases; unmatched bases: 4. The CDR3 extends over 14 amino acids. The origin of this receptor is a human donor who had recovered from COVID-19. The sample consisted of CD4+ T cells from blood, cultured in vitro. The chain combines TRBV6-1 with TRBJ1-2, with 10 bases matching TRBD1. DNA for the CDR3: TGTGCCAGCAGATTGGGACAGGGGTACTATGGCTACACCTTC. It encodes CASRLGQGYYGYTF.